These 9 T cell receptor beta chains share one sample of origin, sequenced in a study of blood T cells in healthy people across ages. Sample-barcoded 5' priming and a J-beta primer mix drove a second PCR of about 6 to 11 cycles. A single record per CDR3 protein comes from TCRdb applying MiXCR to the 5' RACE reads. The profile shows 660,000 or so distinct CDR3 sequences, 58% of them singletons. What was sequenced was blood. The receptors here all came from a man between 60 and 70 years old in good health.

This CDR3 reads CASSQDEGSTYNEQFF. In nucleotides, the CDR3 is TGTGCCAGCAGCCAAGATGAGGGGAGCACCTACAATGAGCAGTTCTTC. V gene TRBV3-1 combines with J gene TRBJ2-1; perhaps D is TRBD1 or TRBD2 (5 bases each). V lost 0 bases and J lost 2, with 11 bases in between. CDR1 and CDR2 from the germline V gene are LGHDT and YNNKEL (reference sequence). The length of the CDR3 is 16 residues.

The V gene is TRBV27, the J gene TRBJ2-7; 8 nucleotides align to TRBD1. With V trimmed by 6 bases and J by 1 base, 14 bases remained unmatched. Germline V gene lookup returns CDR1 MNHEY and CDR2 SMNVEV (reference sequence). This CDR3 is built from 17 residues. Here the CDR3 reads CASRADRVLEGSYEQYF. CDR3 nucleotides: TGTGCCAGCAGGGCGGACAGGGTACTAGAAGGGTCCTACGAGCAGTACTTC.

The chain links TRBV20-1 to TRBJ1-5; perhaps TRBD1 as D (5 bases). The CDR3 extends over 15 amino acids. From germline, CDR1 is DFQATT and CDR2 SNEGSKA (reference sequence). V was clipped by 3 bases and J by 2 bases, with 14 bases between them. The CDR3 DNA sequence: TGCAGTGCTAGTGATTCGGGAGGGGGCAATCAGCCCCAGCATTTT. It encodes CSASDSGGGNQPQHF.

This clonotype has a single count. The rearrangement joins TRBV2 to TRBJ2-1, with D perhaps assigned TRBD1 or TRBD2 (5 bases each). Trimming left V 2 bases short and J 3 bases short, with 11 bases between. CDR3 length: 15 residues. Germline V lookup: CDR1 SNHLY, CDR2 FYNNEI. CDR3 nucleotides: TGTGCCAGCAGTGAACGGAGTGGGGGCTACAATGAGCAGTTCTTC. Translating gives CASSERSGGYNEQFF.

This clonotype has a handful of counts. This chain links TRBV28 with TRBJ2-5; 7 bases agree with TRBD1. V shed 6 bases, J shed 1 base, and the junction held 8 bases outside the gene matches. The CDR3 is 15 amino acids. Germline V CDR1 and CDR2: MDHEN, SYDVKM. CDR3 residues: CASSAGQAFQETQYF. CDR3 DNA sequence: TGTGCCAGCAGCGCCGGACAGGCCTTCCAAGAGACCCAGTACTTC. Full variable domain (rest looked up from reference TRBV28 and TRBJ2-5): DVKVTQSSRYLVKRTGEKVFLECVQDMDHENMFWYRQDPGLGLRLIYFSYDVKMKEKGDIPEGYSVSREKKERFSLILESASTNQTSMYLCASSAGQAFQETQYFGPGTRLLVL.

The gene calls are TRBV4-2 and TRBJ2-5, with 7 bases fitting TRBD2. The CDR3 has 18 amino acids. V shed 3 bases and J 0 bases; nucleotides not matched to a gene: 13. CDR1 is LGHNA and CDR2 is YNFKEQ in the germline V gene. The CDR3 DNA reads as TGTGCCAGCAGCCAGGGCATCGGGATCGCGGGGGACCAAGAGACCCAGTACTTC. This translates into CASSQGIGIAGDQETQYF.

This clonotype was seen more than once but under ten times. The chain links TRBV5-5 to TRBJ2-5; perhaps TRBD2 as D (6 bases). The V gene's germline CDR1 is SGHKS and CDR2 YYEKEE (reference sequence). CDR3 length: 17 residues. V was shortened by 0 bases and J by 2 bases, with 17 bases between the two germline ends. This CDR3 reads CASSLGPRDSGQETQYF. The CDR3 DNA reads TGTGCCAGCAGCTTGGGGCCCCGGGACTCCGGTCAAGAGACCCAGTACTTC.

This sequence joins TRBV4-1 and TRBJ2-5; D is unclear. V shed 3 bases and J shed 2 bases, with 13 bases lying between them. The CDR3 has 15 amino acids. Germline lookup yields CDR1 MGHRA and CDR2 YSYEKL. The CDR3 nucleotides are TGCGCCAGCAGCCACCCCCAGACGGAACAAGAGACCCAGTACTTC. Amino acids: CASSHPQTEQETQYF.

The chain combines TRBV7-9 with TRBJ2-1; 15 nucleotides agree with TRBD2. Germline-derived CDR1 and CDR2 are SEHNR and FQNEAQ (reference sequence). CDR3 length: 15 amino acids. V shed 5 bases and J 14 bases; nucleotides not matched to a gene: 10. This chain's CDR3 is CASSPRTSGGAVEFF. CDR3 DNA: TGTGCCAGCAGCCCCCGGACTAGCGGGGGGGCCGTGGAGTTCTTC.